Each of the 6 T cell receptor beta chains below was sequenced from the same sample in a study of shared clonotypes between healthy human individuals. Generated by immunoSEQ multiplex PCR, the TCRdb table keeps only in-frame clones and is missing some. The repertoire has 2,100,000 or so clones, around 95% of them found once; the top ten carry roughly 0.13%. Sequences were obtained from naive CD4+ T cells sorted from blood. Subset of the sample: CD45RA+ positively selected. The receptors come from a man between 18 and 35 years old in good health.

Points on this clone: The sample has other DNA sequences that encode this CDR3 too. This chain joins TRBV25-1 and TRBJ2-3; 11 nucleotides align to TRBD1. The CDR3 loop spans 15 amino acids. Germline CDR1 MGHDK, CDR2 SYGVNS. After removal of 3 bases from V and 3 bases from J, the junction contained 2 bases not matched to a gene. The CDR3 DNA follows: TGTGCCAGCAGTGACGGGACAGGGGGGACAGATACGCAGTATTTT. Protein: CASSDGTGGTDTQYF.

The chain joins TRBV10-3 to TRBJ2-1; D uncertain. V was shortened by 0 bases and J by 7 bases, with 16 bases between the two germline ends. The CDR3 extends over 16 amino acids. CDR1 is ENHRY, CDR2 SYGVKD, per germline. The CDR3 DNA reads as TGTGCCATCAGTGAGTCGCCCGCGGTAGTAGGGAATGAGCAGTTCTTC. Encoded protein: CAISESPAVVGNEQFF.

The rearrangement links TRBV11-2 to TRBJ2-7; 11 positions agree with TRBD1. In germline, CDR1 is SGHAT, CDR2 FQNNGV. The J segment lost 1 base and the V segment lost 6 bases, leaving 11 bases of the junction unmatched. The CDR3 is 17 amino acids. The CDR3 here is CASRLLGQGVRSYEQYF. CDR3 nucleotides: TGTGCCAGCAGACTCCTGGGACAGGGGGTTAGGTCCTACGAGCAGTACTTC.

Turning to this clone: This sample includes further DNA sequences coding for the same CDR3. The chain recombines TRBV6-5 with TRBJ1-6, with 8 bases identical to TRBD1. V dropped 6 bases and J dropped 6; count of bases not matched to a gene: 4. The germline V gene encodes CDR1 MNHEY and CDR2 SVGAGI. The CDR3 has 14 amino acids. The CDR3, as DNA: TGTGCCAGCAGCGGTACAGGGGGTAATTCACCCCTCCACTTT. This codes for CASSGTGGNSPLHF.

The chain has TRBV19 and TRBJ1-5, with 7 bases identical to TRBD1. J gave up 7 bases and V 6 bases, and 9 bases lay outside the gene matches. The germline gives CDR1 LNHDA, CDR2 SQIVND (reference sequence). This CDR3 comprises 14 residues. CDR3 residues: CASRRTGLGQPQHF. Here the CDR3 DNA reads TGTGCCAGTAGGAGGACAGGCCTCGGGCAGCCCCAGCATTTT.

Turning to this clone: Other nucleotide sequences from this sample produce the same CDR3. This chain connects TRBV5-1 to TRBJ2-3; TRBD1 matches 8 bases. Germline V lookup: CDR1 SGHRS, CDR2 YFSETQ. This CDR3 contains 15 residues. V was clipped by 4 bases and J by 1 base; unmatched bases: 5. Here the CDR3 DNA reads TGCGCCAGCAGCACCGGACAGGGCGGCACAGATACGCAGTATTTT. It codes for CASSTGQGGTDTQYF.